A single sample gave rise to the 4 T cell receptor beta chains below, sequenced in a study of CD8 T cells in Susac syndrome. Random hexamers were used to reverse transcribe an amount of roughly 0.5 to 1 ug RNA. TCRdb re-called the immunoSEQ multiplex PCR reads with MiXCR, one entry per CDR3 protein. The table lists about 250,000 distinct CDR3 sequences, about 94% of them singletons. The sequenced sample consisted of CD4+ T cells from PBMCs. These receptor sequences come from a human donor with multiple sclerosis.

The gene calls are TRBV5-1 and TRBJ1-2; TRBD1 is a possible D gene (6 bases). The CDR3 is 15 amino acids. Germline CDR1 SGHRS, CDR2 YFSETQ. V was cut by 1 base and J by 3 bases, with 13 bases left in between. This CDR3 reads CASSLNHGGDYGYTF. The CDR3 DNA follows: TGCGCCAGCAGCTTGAATCATGGGGGCGACTATGGCTACACCTTC.

The chain is built from TRBV5-1 and TRBJ2-3; no clear D. In germline, CDR1 is SGHRS, CDR2 YFSETQ. Between the trimmed V and J ends, which lost 0 bases and 6 bases, there was a span of 17 bases. The CDR3 totals 16 residues. Here the CDR3 DNA reads TGCGCCAGCAGCTTGGTTACAGCTCAAAGTGGGGATACGCAGTATTTT. Translating it yields CASSLVTAQSGDTQYF.

The V gene is TRBV28, the J gene TRBJ2-7, with no clear D. Trimming removed 5 bases from V and 4 bases from J, with 9 bases in between. The CDR3 extends over 12 amino acids. Germline lookup yields CDR1 MDHEN and CDR2 SYDVKM. The CDR3 protein is CASSTLPYEQYF. CDR3 nucleotide sequence: TGTGCCAGCAGTACCCTCCCTTACGAGCAGTACTTC.

The chain is built from TRBV12-3 or TRBV12-4 and TRBJ2-6; D is uncertain. V was shortened by 5 bases and J by 0 bases, with 8 bases between the two germline ends. CDR3 length: 15 amino acids. The CDR3 region is CASSGSFSGANVLTF. As DNA, the CDR3 is TGTGCCAGCAGTGGGTCTTTCTCTGGGGCCAACGTCCTGACTTTC.